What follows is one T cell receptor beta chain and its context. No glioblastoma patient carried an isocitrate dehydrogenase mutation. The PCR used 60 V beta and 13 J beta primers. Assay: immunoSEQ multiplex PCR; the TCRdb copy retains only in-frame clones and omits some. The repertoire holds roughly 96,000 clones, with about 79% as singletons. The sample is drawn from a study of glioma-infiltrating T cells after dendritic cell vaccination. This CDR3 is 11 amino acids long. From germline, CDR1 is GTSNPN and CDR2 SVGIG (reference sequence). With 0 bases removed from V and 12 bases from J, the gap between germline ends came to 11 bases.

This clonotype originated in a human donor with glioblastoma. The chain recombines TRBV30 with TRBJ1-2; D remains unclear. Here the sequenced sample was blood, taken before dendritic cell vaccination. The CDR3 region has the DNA TGTGCCTGGAGTGTAGGAGGGCCACACACCTTC. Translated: CAWSVGGPHTF.